The entry that follows covers one TCR beta chain sequence. Produced via immunoSEQ multiplex PCR; TCRdb's table is partial and in-frame only. The sample lists just under 65,000 clones; approximately 95% were seen once. The CDR3 spans 16 residues. Germline CDR1 and CDR2: SGHRS and YFSETQ. V lost 0 bases to trimming and J lost 5 bases, with 17 bases between them. This specimen comes from a study of brain T cells in children with intractable seizures. The chain recombines TRBV5-1 with TRBJ2-5, with D possibly being TRBD1 or TRBD2 (6 bases each). The sequenced sample was peripheral blood, obtained at surgery. The receptor was isolated from a boy under two years old with focal cortical dysplasia and intractable seizures. CDR3 residues: CASSLEFGGGRETQYF. CDR3 DNA: TGCGCCAGCAGCTTGGAGTTTGGAGGGGGTCGTGAGACCCAGTACTTC.